These 27 T cell receptor beta chains share one sample of origin, sequenced in a study of OX40 agonist ivuxolimab in advanced cancers. Using immunoSEQ multiplex PCR, the repertoire was profiled, and TCRdb retains in-frame clones only, with some absent. This table holds about 64,000 clones, about 85% found once. The input for sequencing was CD4+ or CD8+ T cells sorted from blood, taken in a trial of the OX40 agonist ivuxolimab. The receptor source for this set is an adult with an advanced solid tumor such as melanoma, head and neck, liver or kidney cancer.

For the CDR3, the DNA is TGCACCAGCAGCCAAGAGGCGAATTGCGGGAGTTCGAGGGAGCAGTTCTTC. Translating it yields CTSSQEANCGSSREQFF. The V gene is TRBV1, the J gene TRBJ2-1; the table gives TRBD2 as D, unverified against the DNA. TRBV1 is deemed a pseudogene. This CDR3 comprises 17 residues.

The genes are TRBV29-1 and TRBJ2-5, with 10 bases lining up with TRBD2. The CDR3 is 14 amino acids. CDR1 is SQVTM and CDR2 is ANQGSEA in the germline V gene. The trim removed 4 bases at V and 5 bases at J, leaving 7 bases unmatched. The CDR3 region is CSVGLAGVAETQYF. CDR3 DNA: TGCAGCGTTGGGCTAGCGGGAGTGGCGGAGACCCAGTACTTC.

The V gene is TRBV19, the J gene TRBJ2-7; no definite D call. V shed 3 bases and J shed 2 bases, with 8 bases lying between them. The germline gives CDR1 LNHDA, CDR2 SQIVND (reference sequence). This CDR3 comprises 13 residues. The CDR3 nucleotides read TGTGCCAGTAGTATGGCCGGGCCCTACGAGCAGTACTTC. Protein: CASSMAGPYEQYF.

The chain couples TRBV28 to TRBJ1-6, with TRBD1 as a possible D gene (5 bases). Germline V lookup: CDR1 MDHEN, CDR2 SYDVKM. The CDR3 spans 14 residues. V gave up 6 bases and J gave up 8 bases, with 14 bases separating them. The chain's CDR3 is CASRNSGSDSPLHF. Here the CDR3 DNA reads TGTGCCAGCAGAAACTCAGGGAGCGATTCACCCCTCCACTTT. The entire variable domain, with the rest obtained from reference TRBV28 and TRBJ1-6, is as follows: DVKVTQSSRYLVKRTGEKVFLECVQDMDHENMFWYRQDPGLGLRLIYFSYDVKMKEKGDIPEGYSVSREKKERFSLILESASTNQTSMYLCASRNSGSDSPLHFGNGTRLTVT.

CDR3 amino acids: CASSTGQGRSGANVLTF. The CDR3 DNA follows: TGTGCCAGTAGTACAGGACAGGGCCGCTCTGGGGCCAACGTCCTGACTTTC. The rearrangement links TRBV19 to TRBJ2-6; 8 positions match TRBD1. CDR1 is LNHDA, CDR2 SQIVND, per germline (reference sequence). This CDR3 is built from 17 residues. Trimming removed 4 bases from V and 0 bases from J; junction bases left unmatched: 5.

This chain connects TRBV5-4 to TRBJ1-1; D is unresolved. Germline V lookup: CDR1 SGHNT, CDR2 YYREEE (reference sequence). V lost 0 bases and J 1 base, leaving 7 bases between the germline ends. This CDR3 spans 14 amino acids. The CDR3 DNA reads as TGTGCCAGCAGCTTGGGTAGAAGGAACACTGAAGCTTTCTTT. Its translation: CASSLGRRNTEAFF.

This clone has more than one count but fewer than ten. The genes are TRBV11-3 and TRBJ2-1; the match to TRBD2 covers 11 bases. This CDR3 contains 14 residues. V lost 5 bases to trimming and J lost 7 bases; unmatched junction nucleotides: 4. In germline, CDR1 is SGHNT, CDR2 YENEEA. CDR3 nucleotide sequence: TGTGCCAGCAGCCCAGGGACTAGCGGTAATGAGCAGTTCTTC. It yields the protein CASSPGTSGNEQFF.

The chain couples TRBV29-1 to TRBJ1-3; D call uncertain. V was pared by 7 bases and J by 4 bases, with 14 bases between. Germline CDR1 and CDR2: SQVTM and ANQGSEA. The length of the CDR3 is 13 residues. In DNA, the CDR3 is TGCAGCGCTATCAGTAGATCCGGAAACACCATATATTTT. Its protein product is CSAISRSGNTIYF.

This clone came up many times. The J gene is TRBJ1-5, the V gene TRBV19; 7 nucleotides line up with TRBD1. This CDR3 has 15 residues. CDR1 and CDR2 (germline): LNHDA, SQIVND (reference sequence). J lost 6 bases, V lost 3 bases, and 8 bases had no gene match. CDR3 loop: CASSISRGQSQPQHF. DNA of the CDR3: TGTGCCAGTAGTATCTCAAGGGGACAGAGTCAGCCCCAGCATTTT.

V usage is TRBV13 and J usage is TRBJ2-2, with D maybe TRBD2 (5 bases). The germline CDR1 and CDR2 sequences are PRHDT and FYEKMQ (reference sequence). This CDR3 contains 14 residues. V lost 5 bases, J lost 9 bases, and 16 bases lay in between. The chain's CDR3 is CASSPREKGRELFF. Here the CDR3 DNA reads TGTGCCAGCAGCCCAAGGGAGAAAGGGAGGGAGCTGTTTTTT.

The rearrangement joins TRBV5-1 to TRBJ2-7, with D perhaps being TRBD1 or TRBD2 (6 bases each). The CDR3 contains 14 residues. Per the germline V gene, CDR1 is SGHRS and CDR2 is YFSETQ. V dropped 5 bases and J dropped 3 bases, with 15 bases sitting between them. The CDR3 coding sequence is TGCGCCAGCAGTAGCAGGGGACTCGACTACGAGCAGTACTTC. Its protein product is CASSSRGLDYEQYF.

This chain uses TRBV5-1 with TRBJ2-5, with a weak D call TRBD2 (6 bases). Per germline, CDR1 SGHRS and CDR2 YFSETQ. The CDR3 contains 17 residues. Trimming took off 1 base at V and 2 bases at J, with 18 bases between the two ends. As DNA, the CDR3 is TGCGCCAGCAGCTTGCTAGGAGGGAACGTGTGGCAAGAGACCCAGTACTTC. Translating it yields CASSLLGGNVWQETQYF.

The gene calls are TRBV2 and TRBJ2-7; D might be TRBD1 (5 bases). This CDR3 contains 15 residues. V was pared by 1 base and J by 3 bases, with 13 bases between. The V gene's germline CDR1 is SNHLY and CDR2 FYNNEI. CDR3 bases: TGTGCCAGCAGTGAAGGATTGAGACAGTACTACGAGCAGTACTTC. Protein: CASSEGLRQYYEQYF.

This chain uses TRBV5-4 with TRBJ1-6, with D hard to call. CDR3 size: 15 residues. V was shortened by 2 bases and J by 9 bases, with 15 bases between the two germline ends. CDR1 SGHNT and CDR2 YYREEE come from the germline V gene (reference sequence). CDR3 DNA sequence: TGTGCCAGCAGCTTTCTCGGGCAGTTTGCTTCACCCCTCCACTTT. Translation gives CASSFLGQFASPLHF.

The chain links TRBV10-3 to TRBJ1-4; D unclear. The CDR3 is 14 amino acids. Deletions cut 4 bases from V and 12 bases from J, with 18 bases between. Germline V gives CDR1 ENHRY, CDR2 SYGVKD. CDR3 sequence (DNA): TGTGCCATCAGTGCCGGGAGAGAAGGTACGGAACTGTTTTTT. Translating it yields CAISAGREGTELFF.

V gene TRBV7-8 combines with J gene TRBJ2-1; the match to TRBD2 covers 12 bases. The V segment lost 4 bases and the J segment 7 bases; nucleotides outside the gene matches: 8. The germline CDR1 and CDR2 sequences are SGHVS and FQNEAQ. This CDR3 comprises 16 residues. The CDR3 is CASSSRLAGDGNEQFF. The CDR3 DNA sequence: TGTGCCAGCAGCTCAAGACTAGCGGGAGATGGGAATGAGCAGTTCTTC.

The genes are TRBV29-1 and TRBJ2-1; 10 nucleotides agree with TRBD2. The germline gives CDR1 SQVTM, CDR2 ANQGSEA. The trim removed 4 bases at V and 1 base at J, leaving 7 bases unmatched. The CDR3 runs to 16 residues. As DNA, the CDR3 is TGCAGCGTTGCTTCACTAGCGGGACTTTCCTACAATGAGCAGTTCTTC. It specifies CSVASLAGLSYNEQFF.

J is TRBJ1-5 and V is TRBV6-5; D possibly corresponds to TRBD1 (5 bases). Trimming left V 5 bases short and J 3 bases short, with 14 bases between. Germline V lookup: CDR1 MNHEY, CDR2 SVGAGI. The CDR3 runs to 15 residues. The CDR3 region is CASSLGTVFNQPQHF. The DNA of the CDR3 is TGTGCCAGCAGTCTAGGGACCGTTTTCAATCAGCCCCAGCATTTT.

This sequence joins TRBV5-4 and TRBJ1-2, with 7 nucleotides matching TRBD1. The CDR3 consists of 14 residues. After removal of 3 bases from V and 5 bases from J, the junction contained 7 bases not matched to a gene. Germline assignment: CDR1 SGHNT and CDR2 YYREEE (reference sequence). The CDR3 spells CASSSTGEGYGYTF. The CDR3 coding sequence is TGTGCCAGCAGCTCCACAGGGGAAGGGTATGGCTACACCTTC.

This chain uses TRBV4-2 with TRBJ2-1; TRBD1 matches at 7 bases. This CDR3 has 16 residues. The J segment lost 6 bases and the V segment lost 2 bases, leaving 10 bases of the junction unmatched. Looked up from germline, CDR1 is LGHNA and CDR2 is YNFKEQ. CDR3: CASSQTGTAVLNEQFF. The CDR3 DNA is TGTGCCAGCAGCCAAACCGGGACAGCAGTTCTCAATGAGCAGTTCTTC.

This chain connects TRBV5-4 to TRBJ2-7; the D gene is possibly TRBD1 (5 bases). V lost 0 bases and J 5 bases, leaving 15 bases between the germline ends. Per the germline V gene, CDR1 is SGHNT and CDR2 is YYREEE (reference sequence). The CDR3 has 15 residues. CDR3 in DNA: TGTGCCAGCAGCTTGGGGCTTAGGGGTTGGAACGAGCAGTACTTC. Translation: CASSLGLRGWNEQYF. Complete variable domain (other parts from reference TRBV5-4 and TRBJ2-7): ETGVTQSPTHLIKTRGQQVTLRCSSQSGHNTVSWYQQALGQGPQFIFQYYREEENGRGNFPPRFSGLQFPNYSSELNVNALELDDSALYLCASSLGLRGWNEQYFGPGTRLTVT.

This chain's CDR3 is CASSVATRGEQFF. The CDR3 coding sequence is TGTGCCAGCAGCGTAGCGACTAGGGGTGAGCAGTTCTTC. The J gene is TRBJ2-1, the V gene TRBV9, with D tentatively TRBD2 (6 bases). CDR1 SGDLS and CDR2 YYNGEE come from the germline V gene. Trimming cost V 0 bases and J 9 bases, with 10 bases left between them. This CDR3 spans 13 amino acids.

This chain joins TRBV9 and TRBJ1-2, with D tentatively TRBD1 (6 bases). This CDR3 is built from 13 residues. Germline V gives CDR1 SGDLS, CDR2 YYNGEE. Trimming pared 4 bases from V and 5 bases from J, leaving 12 bases between. CDR3 nucleotides: TGTGCCAGCAGCCCGACAGGATTTTATGGCTACACCTTC. Protein: CASSPTGFYGYTF.

The chain carries TRBV5-6 and TRBJ1-1; TRBD1 matches at 9 bases. The CDR3 is 13 residues long. CDR1 SGHDT and CDR2 YYEEEE come from the germline V gene. V dropped 5 bases and J dropped 12; count of bases not matched to a gene: 11. CDR3 sequence reads: CASSNSGTGMTFF. The CDR3 coding sequence is TGTGCCAGCAGTAACTCCGGGACAGGGATGACTTTCTTT.

V is TRBV7-8 and J is TRBJ2-7; TRBD2 agrees at 8 bases. The V and J ends lost 6 bases and 5 bases, in that order; junction bases with no gene match: 9. Germline CDR1 and CDR2: SGHVS and FQNEAQ. CDR3 length: 14 amino acids. CDR3 region: CASRGWTGGNEQYF. The CDR3 DNA is TGTGCCAGCAGGGGTTGGACGGGGGGGAACGAGCAGTACTTC.

The gene calls are TRBV18 and TRBJ1-5; D possibly corresponds to TRBD1 (5 bases). Germline V gene lookup returns CDR1 KGHSH and CDR2 LQKENI. The V and J ends lost 8 bases and 5 bases respectively, with 10 bases between them. The CDR3 is made up of 12 amino acids. CDR3 nucleotide sequence: TGTGCCAGCCCGGGGGACCATCAGCCCCAGCATTTT. Translation gives CASPGDHQPQHF.

V is TRBV7-8 and J is TRBJ2-2; TRBD1 might be the D (5 bases). V lost 7 bases and J 2 bases, leaving 14 bases between the germline ends. The germline V gene has CDR1 SGHVS and CDR2 FQNEAQ. The CDR3 is 15 amino acids. This chain's CDR3 is CASTSLTDNTGELFF. The DNA for the CDR3 is TGTGCCAGCACCTCCCTGACAGATAACACCGGGGAGCTGTTTTTT. The complete variable domain, with remaining parts taken from reference TRBV7-8 and TRBJ2-2, reads GAGVSQSPRYKVAKRGQDVALRCDPISGHVSLFWYQQALGQGPEFLTYFQNEAQLDKSGLPSDRFFAERPEGSVSTLKIQRTQQEDSAVYLCASTSLTDNTGELFFGEGSRLTVL.